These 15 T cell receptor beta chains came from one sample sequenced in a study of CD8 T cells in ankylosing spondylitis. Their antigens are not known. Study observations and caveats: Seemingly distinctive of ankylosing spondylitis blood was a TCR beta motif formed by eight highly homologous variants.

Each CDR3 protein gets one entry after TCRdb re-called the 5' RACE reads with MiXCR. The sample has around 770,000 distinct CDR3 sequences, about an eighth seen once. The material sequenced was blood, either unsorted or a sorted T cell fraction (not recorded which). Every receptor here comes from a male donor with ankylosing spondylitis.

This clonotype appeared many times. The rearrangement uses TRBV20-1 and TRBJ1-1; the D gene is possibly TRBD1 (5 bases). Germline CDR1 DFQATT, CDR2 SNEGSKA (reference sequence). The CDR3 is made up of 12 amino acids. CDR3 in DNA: TGCACCGTCGGGGACCAGAACACTGAAGCTTTCTTT. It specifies CTVGDQNTEAFF.

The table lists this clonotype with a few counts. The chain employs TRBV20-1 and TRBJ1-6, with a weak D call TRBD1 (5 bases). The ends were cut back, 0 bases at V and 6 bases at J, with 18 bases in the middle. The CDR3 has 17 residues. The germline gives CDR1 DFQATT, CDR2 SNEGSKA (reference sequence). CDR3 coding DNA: TGCAGTGCTAGAGATCCTGGCAGGGTCCTCGGTAATTCACCCCTCCACTTT. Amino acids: CSARDPGRVLGNSPLHF.

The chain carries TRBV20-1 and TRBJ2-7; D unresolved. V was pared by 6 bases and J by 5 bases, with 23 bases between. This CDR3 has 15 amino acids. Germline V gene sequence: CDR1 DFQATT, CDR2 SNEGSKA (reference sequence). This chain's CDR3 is CSAETVTESSHEQYF. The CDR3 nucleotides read TGCAGTGCCGAGACGGTCACGGAAAGTTCCCACGAGCAGTACTTC.

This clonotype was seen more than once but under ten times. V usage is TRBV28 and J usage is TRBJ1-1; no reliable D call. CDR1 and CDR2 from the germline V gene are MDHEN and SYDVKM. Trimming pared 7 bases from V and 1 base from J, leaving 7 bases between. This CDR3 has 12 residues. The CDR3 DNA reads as TGTGCCAGCACGGTTGGGAACACTGAAGCTTTCTTT. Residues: CASTVGNTEAFF.

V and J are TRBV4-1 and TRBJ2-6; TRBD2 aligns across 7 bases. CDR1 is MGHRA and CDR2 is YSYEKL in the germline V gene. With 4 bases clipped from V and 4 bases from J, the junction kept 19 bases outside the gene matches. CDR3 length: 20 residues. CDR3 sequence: CASSRFPLEGGPRGANVLTF. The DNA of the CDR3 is TGCGCCAGCAGCCGGTTTCCTTTGGAGGGAGGGCCGAGAGGGGCCAACGTCCTGACTTTC.

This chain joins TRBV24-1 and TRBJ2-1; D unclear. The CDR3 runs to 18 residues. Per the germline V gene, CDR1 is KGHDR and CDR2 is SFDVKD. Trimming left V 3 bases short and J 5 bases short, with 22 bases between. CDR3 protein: CATSDNRAANPIDNEQFF. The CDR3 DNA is TGTGCCACCAGTGATAATAGGGCAGCGAATCCCATTGACAATGAGCAGTTCTTC.

The CDR3 here is CAWSPTYDQPQHF. CDR3 bases: TGTGCCTGGAGTCCGACCTACGATCAGCCCCAGCATTTT. The chain combines TRBV30 with TRBJ1-5; no reliable D call. The length of the CDR3 is 13 residues. V was cut by 2 bases and J by 5 bases, with 10 bases left in between. CDR1 GTSNPN and CDR2 SVGIG come from the germline V gene (reference sequence).

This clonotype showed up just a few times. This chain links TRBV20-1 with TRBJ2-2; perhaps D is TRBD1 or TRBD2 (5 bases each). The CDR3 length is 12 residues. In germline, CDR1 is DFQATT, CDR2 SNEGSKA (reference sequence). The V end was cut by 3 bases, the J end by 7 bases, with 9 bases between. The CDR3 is CSARWGFGELFF. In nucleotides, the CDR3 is TGCAGTGCTAGGTGGGGGTTCGGGGAGCTGTTTTTT.

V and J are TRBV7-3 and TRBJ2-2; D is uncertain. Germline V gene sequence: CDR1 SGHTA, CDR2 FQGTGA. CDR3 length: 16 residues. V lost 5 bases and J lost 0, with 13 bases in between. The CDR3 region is CASSLRQNANTGELFF. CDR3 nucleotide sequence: TGTGCCAGCAGCCTCCGACAAAACGCGAACACCGGGGAGCTGTTTTTT.

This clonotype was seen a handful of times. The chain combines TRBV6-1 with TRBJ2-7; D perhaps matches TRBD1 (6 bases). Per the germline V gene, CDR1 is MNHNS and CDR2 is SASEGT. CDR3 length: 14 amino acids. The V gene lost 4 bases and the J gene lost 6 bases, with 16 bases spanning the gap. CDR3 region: CASSGVYRVGEQYF. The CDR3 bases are TGTGCCAGCAGTGGAGTGTACAGGGTTGGCGAGCAGTACTTC.

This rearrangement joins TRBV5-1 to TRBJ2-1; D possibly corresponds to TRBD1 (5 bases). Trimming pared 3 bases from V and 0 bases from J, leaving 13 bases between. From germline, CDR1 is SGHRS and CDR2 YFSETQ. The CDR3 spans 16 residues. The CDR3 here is CASSSLWTSSYNEQFF. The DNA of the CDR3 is TGCGCCAGCAGCTCTTTATGGACAAGCTCCTACAATGAGCAGTTCTTC.

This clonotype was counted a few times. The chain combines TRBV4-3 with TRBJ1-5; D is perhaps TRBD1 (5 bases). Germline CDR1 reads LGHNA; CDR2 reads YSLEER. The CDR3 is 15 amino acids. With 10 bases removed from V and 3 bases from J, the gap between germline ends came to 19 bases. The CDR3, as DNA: TGCGCCACCAGTTTGTCAGGACATCCCAATCAGCCCCAGCATTTT. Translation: CATSLSGHPNQPQHF.

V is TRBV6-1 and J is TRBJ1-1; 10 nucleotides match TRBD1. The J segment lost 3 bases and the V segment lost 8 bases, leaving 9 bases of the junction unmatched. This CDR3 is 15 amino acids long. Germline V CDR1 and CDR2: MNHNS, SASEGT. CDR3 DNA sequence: TGTGCCAGCGCCGACAGGGGGCTTTTGGACACTGAAGCTTTCTTT. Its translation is CASADRGLLDTEAFF.

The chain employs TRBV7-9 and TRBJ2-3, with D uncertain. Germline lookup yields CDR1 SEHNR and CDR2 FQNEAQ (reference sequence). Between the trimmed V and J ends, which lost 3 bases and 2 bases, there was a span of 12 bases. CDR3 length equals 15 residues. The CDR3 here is CASSFPRLVTDTQYF. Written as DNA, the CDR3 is TGTGCCAGCAGCTTTCCTCGACTGGTCACAGATACGCAGTATTTT.

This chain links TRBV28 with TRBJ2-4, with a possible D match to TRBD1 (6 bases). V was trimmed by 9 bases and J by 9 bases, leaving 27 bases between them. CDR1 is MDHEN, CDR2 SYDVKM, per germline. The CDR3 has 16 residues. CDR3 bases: TGTGCCAGTACATCTACTCTCGGACAGCAGCAGGGCATTCAGTACTTC. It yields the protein CASTSTLGQQQGIQYF.